One and the same sample provided the 7 T cell receptor beta chains below, sequenced in a study of breast tumors, draining lymph nodes, adjacent tissues. The lymph nodes were axillary draining lymph nodes from breast cancer patients. TCRdb processed the multiplex PCR reads anew with MiXCR; each CDR3 protein has one entry. The table lists around 140,000 distinct CDR3 sequences, around 24% of them singletons, with roughly 2.8% in the top ten. Sequencing was done on a sample of axillary lymph node tissue. All receptors derive from a female donor with breast cancer. Some clones in this sample may be carry-over from other donors' samples.

In its sample, this clonotype was seen many times. A read error may account for a junction end that differs from germline. The chain has TRBV7-7 and TRBJ2-7; 14 bases match TRBD2. The CDR3 length is 15 residues. Germline V lookup: CDR1 SSHAT, CDR2 FNYEAQ (reference sequence). This CDR3 is CASSLGLAGVDEQYF. DNA for the CDR3: TGTGCTAGCAGCTTGGGACTAGCGGGAGTAGACGAGCAGTACTTC.

Note on this clonotype: This may be a read error, as it is one base from a much larger clone. The V gene is TRBV12-3 or TRBV12-4, the J gene TRBJ2-1; D possibly corresponds to TRBD2 (5 bases). This CDR3 contains 13 residues. The CDR3 nucleotides are TGTGTCAGCAGTTTAAACGGCGGGAATGAGCAGTTCTTC. As protein: CVSSLNGGNEQFF.

Details on this clonotype: Because it lacks the conserved phenylalanine or tryptophan at the end, this CDR3 is likely a read error. The CDR3 here is CASTPTASYEQYL. CDR3 bases: TGCGCCAGCACCCCCACCGCCTCCTACGAGCAGTACCTC. The rearrangement links TRBV7-2 to TRBJ2-7; D is ambiguous. In germline, CDR1 is SGHTA, CDR2 FQGNSA. This CDR3 has 13 residues.

This rearrangement joins TRBV6-6 to TRBJ1-4; tentative D call: TRBD1 (6 bases). V was shortened by 0 bases and J by 5 bases, with 10 bases between the two germline ends. The V gene's germline CDR1 is MNHNY and CDR2 SVGAGI (reference sequence). The CDR3 consists of 15 residues. Written as DNA, the CDR3 is TGTGCCAGCAGTTACTCGAGAGGGGGGAATGAAAAACTGTTTTTT. It encodes CASSYSRGGNEKLFF.

This clonotype was found many times. V gene TRBV6-6 combines with J gene TRBJ2-5; the match to TRBD2 covers 11 bases. CDR3 length: 14 residues. Trimming removed 6 bases from V and 3 bases from J; junction bases left unmatched: 3. CDR1 and CDR2 (germline): MNHNY, SVGAGI (reference sequence). CDR3 nucleotide sequence: TGTGCCAGCAGAACTAGCGGGAGTAAAGAGACCCAGTACTTC. This translates into CASRTSGSKETQYF.

This clonotype was observed at least ten times. V and J are TRBV7-9 and TRBJ1-4, with D maybe TRBD1 (6 bases). Germline V CDR1 and CDR2: SEHNR, FQNEAQ (reference sequence). There are 12 residues in the CDR3. Trimming took 9 bases from V and 5 from J, leaving 10 bases between them. CDR3 amino acids: CASKRGNEKLFF. The CDR3 coding sequence is TGTGCCAGTAAAAGGGGGAATGAAAAACTGTTTTTT.

On this clonotype itself: A much larger clone lies one base from this, so it may be a read error. The chain employs TRBV6-5 and TRBJ1-3; 7 nucleotides agree with TRBD1. The germline CDR1 and CDR2 sequences are MNHEY and SVGAGI. This CDR3 is built from 13 residues. Losses at the gene ends were 2 bases for V and 9 bases for J; bases not matched to a gene: 4. The CDR3 loop is CASSYRQGSTIYF. The CDR3 coding sequence is TGTGCCAGCAGTTACCGACAGGGTAGCACCATATATTTT.